The 30 T cell receptor beta chains given below trace back to one sample, sequenced in a study of shared clonotypes between healthy human individuals. Profiled with immunoSEQ multiplex PCR; TCRdb holds only in-frame clones, not every one. The table lists 850,000 to 1,200,000 clones, around 74% of them singletons. The sample consisted of memory CD4+ T cells sorted from blood. Regarding subset: CD45RA-negative fraction. Source of these receptors: a man aged 18 to 35 in good health.

The V call is TRBV7-9, the J call TRBJ2-3; tentatively, D is TRBD2 (6 bases). Trimming took off 4 bases at V and 6 bases at J, with 26 bases between the two ends. CDR1 SEHNR and CDR2 FQNEAQ come from the germline V gene (reference sequence). This CDR3 is built from 18 residues. CDR3 protein: CASSSRLRLVVGWDTQYF. CDR3 nucleotides: TGTGCCAGCAGCTCACGACTAAGACTAGTGGTCGGCTGGGATACGCAGTATTTT.

This clone was detected ten times or more. The J gene is TRBJ1-5, the V gene TRBV10-3; TRBD1 matches 9 bases. This CDR3 region has 14 residues. J was trimmed by 4 bases and V by 2 bases; bases with no gene match: 0. Germline-derived CDR1 and CDR2 are ENHRY and SYGVKD. The DNA for the CDR3 is TGTGCCATCAGTGAGGGGACAGGGAATCAGCCCCAGCATTTT. It is translated as CAISEGTGNQPQHF.

The chain is built from TRBV5-4 and TRBJ2-3, with TRBD2 as a possible D gene (6 bases). Trimming cost V 4 bases and J 6 bases, with 15 bases left between them. The CDR3 has 14 residues. CDR1 is SGHNT and CDR2 is YYREEE in the germline V gene (reference sequence). The CDR3: CASSAGLMGDTQYF. The CDR3, as DNA: TGTGCCAGCAGCGCGGGACTTATGGGGGATACGCAGTATTTT.

A single count supports this clone. The V call is TRBV7-9, the J call TRBJ2-1; D is unclear. The CDR3 has 14 residues. Trimming left V 1 base short and J 5 bases short, with 9 bases between. Germline loops: CDR1 SEHNR, CDR2 FQNEAQ (reference sequence). CDR3: CASSLGDSNNEQFF. Written as DNA, the CDR3 is TGTGCCAGCAGCTTAGGGGATTCCAACAATGAGCAGTTCTTC.

The chain couples TRBV30 to TRBJ1-2; D perhaps matches TRBD1 (6 bases). The CDR3 runs 13 residues. V was shortened by 0 bases and J by 4 bases, with 9 bases between the two germline ends. Looked up from germline, CDR1 is GTSNPN and CDR2 is SVGIG (reference sequence). CDR3 sequence (DNA): TGTGCCTGGAGTGTACAGGGTGGCTATGGCTACACCTTC. It specifies CAWSVQGGYGYTF.

V gene TRBV5-1 combines with J gene TRBJ2-7; D gene unclear. Germline loops: CDR1 SGHRS, CDR2 YFSETQ. The V end was cut by 0 bases, the J end by 2 bases, with 12 bases between. The CDR3 extends over 15 amino acids. Here the CDR3 DNA reads TGCGCCAGCAGCTTGGGCCAAAGCCCGACCTACGAGCAGTACTTC. Its protein is CASSLGQSPTYEQYF.

The V gene is TRBV29-1, the J gene TRBJ1-4, with D possibly TRBD1 on 6 matching bases. The CDR3 has 14 residues. Germline V gives CDR1 SQVTM, CDR2 ANQGSEA. V was clipped by 7 bases and J by 3 bases, with 15 bases between them. The CDR3: CSALPDSPNEKLFF. As DNA, the CDR3 is TGCAGCGCCCTACCGGACAGCCCTAATGAAAAACTGTTTTTT. Full variable domain (rest looked up from reference TRBV29-1 and TRBJ1-4): SAVISQKPSRDICQRGTSLTIQCQVDSQVTMMFWYRQQPGQSLTLIATANQGSEATYESGFVIDKFPISRPNLTFSTLTVSNMSPEDSSIYLCSALPDSPNEKLFFGSGTQLSVL.

Comments on this clone: A junction end diverges from the germline sequence, so it may reflect a read error. The chain joins TRBV7-7 to TRBJ2-5, with 13 nucleotides matching TRBD2. The CDR3 runs 16 residues. Looked up from germline, CDR1 is SSHAT and CDR2 is FNYEAQ (reference sequence). The CDR3 region is CASSIGLAGAAETQYF. The CDR3 coding sequence is TGTGCTAGCAGCATCGGACTAGCGGGGGCCGCAGAGACCCAGTACTTC.

The chain employs TRBV5-6 and TRBJ2-3; D uncertain. The V gene lost 1 base and the J gene lost 0 bases, with 6 bases spanning the gap. Germline CDR1 reads SGHDT; CDR2 reads YYEEEE. The CDR3 is made up of 14 amino acids. CDR3 coding DNA: TGTGCCAGCAGCTTGCTCCCCAGCACAGATACGCAGTATTTT. Protein product: CASSLLPSTDTQYF.

The gene calls are TRBV28 and TRBJ1-1; maybe TRBD1 (5 bases). CDR1 is MDHEN, CDR2 SYDVKM, per germline. Deletions cut 1 base from V and 5 bases from J, with 14 bases between. The length of the CDR3 is 15 residues. Here the CDR3 reads CASSLSRPGRTEAFF. CDR3 nucleotide sequence: TGTGCCAGCAGTTTATCTAGACCAGGGCGTACTGAAGCTTTCTTT.

This chain links TRBV19 with TRBJ1-3, with a weak D call TRBD1 (5 bases). The CDR3 loop spans 16 amino acids. Trimming took 5 bases from V and 0 from J, leaving 14 bases between them. CDR1 and CDR2 from the germline V gene are LNHDA and SQIVND (reference sequence). In nucleotides, the CDR3 is TGTGCCAGTAGTGAGAGGGGCGCTCTCTCTGGAAACACCATATATTTT. It is translated as CASSERGALSGNTIYF.

This clone appeared once. The V and J genes are TRBV6-1 and TRBJ1-4, with TRBD1 matching over 7 bases. Germline V gene lookup returns CDR1 MNHNS and CDR2 SASEGT. V was clipped by 5 bases and J by 6 bases; unmatched bases: 6. This CDR3 spans 14 amino acids. CDR3 nucleotide sequence: TGTGCCAGCAGTTTTCAGGGGGGGGATGAAAAACTGTTTTTT. Protein: CASSFQGGDEKLFF.

This clone has at least ten counts. J is TRBJ2-3 and V is TRBV15, with a possible D match to TRBD2 (5 bases). Trimming took off 0 bases at V and 7 bases at J, with 17 bases between the two ends. In germline, CDR1 is LNHNV, CDR2 YYDKDF (reference sequence). This CDR3 comprises 16 residues. CDR3 DNA: TGTGCCACCAGCAGAGATTTCGGGGAGCAGAAGAATACGCAGTATTTT. This encodes CATSRDFGEQKNTQYF.

This sequence joins TRBV2 and TRBJ1-4, with TRBD1 identical over 7 bases. This CDR3 spans 15 amino acids. CDR1 and CDR2 (germline): SNHLY, FYNNEI. V shed 1 base, J shed 8 bases, and the junction held 7 bases outside the gene matches. The CDR3 sequence: CASSEVPQGVEKLFF. The CDR3 region has the DNA TGTGCCAGCAGTGAAGTCCCCCAGGGGGTGGAAAAACTGTTTTTT.

The rearrangement links TRBV5-1 to TRBJ2-3; possibly TRBD2 for D (7 bases). V was trimmed by 2 bases and J by 4 bases, leaving 11 bases between them. The germline V gene has CDR1 SGHRS and CDR2 YFSETQ. The CDR3 consists of 14 residues. The DNA of the CDR3 is TGCGCCAGCAGCTTAGAGGGGGGGTCAGATACGCAGTATTTT. This translates into CASSLEGGSDTQYF.

Concerning this clone: A much bigger clone sits one base away, suggesting this may be a read error. Other DNA sequences in this sample translate to the same CDR3. The chain combines TRBV5-1 with TRBJ1-1; 8 bases are shared with TRBD1. Unmatched junction bases numbered 3, after V lost 4 bases and J lost 1 base. The germline V gene encodes CDR1 SGHRS and CDR2 YFSETQ. This CDR3 is built from 14 residues. The CDR3 region is CASSPGQGNTEAFF. The CDR3 nucleotides are TGCGCCAGCAGCCCAGGACAGGGGAACACTGAAGCTTTCTTT.

This rearrangement joins TRBV25-1 to TRBJ1-3, with a possible D match to TRBD1 (6 bases). V was pared by 3 bases and J by 3 bases, with 15 bases between. Germline CDR1 and CDR2: MGHDK and SYGVNS. The CDR3 sequence is 16 residues long. The CDR3 loop reads CASSDSSGGSGNTIYF. As DNA, the CDR3 is TGTGCCAGCAGTGACAGTAGCGGGGGCAGTGGAAACACCATATATTTT.

As for this clone: Mismatch with germline at one junction end may stem from a read error. V usage is TRBV6-1 and J usage is TRBJ2-7; D possibly corresponds to TRBD1 (5 bases). The CDR3 has 10 amino acids. CDR1 is MNHNS and CDR2 is SASEGT in the germline V gene. CDR3 loop: CASSEGQWDF. CDR3 DNA sequence: TGTGCCAGCAGTGAAGGACAGTGGGACTTC.

This clone was counted many times. CDR3 sequence: CASVRGLSTDTQYF. CDR3 in DNA: TGTGCCAGCGTCCGGGGCCTTAGCACAGATACGCAGTATTTT. The gene calls are TRBV6-1 and TRBJ2-3, with D possibly called TRBD1 or TRBD2 (5 bases each). Trimming cost V 8 bases and J 0 bases, with 12 bases left between them. This CDR3 contains 14 residues. Germline V gene lookup returns CDR1 MNHNS and CDR2 SASEGT.

The rearrangement links TRBV2 to TRBJ2-7, with a tentative D call TRBD1 (6 bases). The V gene lost 6 bases and the J gene lost 0 bases, with 12 bases spanning the gap. Germline CDR1 reads SNHLY; CDR2 reads FYNNEI. The CDR3 contains 14 residues. The CDR3 DNA sequence: TGTGCCAGCAGGGTGACAGGAGTCTCCTACGAGCAGTACTTC. Its translation: CASRVTGVSYEQYF.

The V and J genes are TRBV29-1 and TRBJ2-5; 12 positions match TRBD2. The CDR3 sequence is 14 residues long. Germline V gene sequence: CDR1 SQVTM, CDR2 ANQGSEA. J lost 4 bases, V lost 7 bases, and 7 bases had no gene match. The CDR3 DNA reads as TGCAGCGCTCAGACTAGCGGGGGTATAGAGACCCAGTACTTC. It yields the protein CSAQTSGGIETQYF.

This clone appeared a single time. The chain couples TRBV2 to TRBJ2-7, with D perhaps matching TRBD1 or TRBD2 (5 bases each). The CDR3 has 14 residues. Germline lookup yields CDR1 SNHLY and CDR2 FYNNEI. Deletions cut 7 bases from V and 0 bases from J, with 13 bases between. CDR3 residues: CASNGDEYSYEQYF. The CDR3 region has the DNA TGTGCCAGCAACGGGGACGAATACTCCTACGAGCAGTACTTC. Together with reference TRBV2 and TRBJ2-7, the CDR3 gives the full variable domain: EPEVTQTPSHQVTQMGQEVILRCVPISNHLYFYWYRQILGQKVEFLVSFYNNEISEKSEIFDDQFSVERPDGSNFTLKIRSTKLEDSAMYFCASNGDEYSYEQYFGPGTRLTVT.

This clone was picked up a small number of times. A clone one base away is much larger, so this may be a read error. The rearrangement joins TRBV2 to TRBJ2-2, with D perhaps matching TRBD1 (5 bases). V lost 6 bases to trimming and J lost 5 bases, with 10 bases between them. The CDR3 consists of 13 residues. Per germline, CDR1 SNHLY and CDR2 FYNNEI. The CDR3 nucleotides read TGTGCCAGCAGCGCCGCAGGGACCGGGGAGCTGTTTTTT. Protein product: CASSAAGTGELFF.

The rearrangement joins TRBV19 to TRBJ2-7, with TRBD2 matching over 10 bases. Looked up from germline, CDR1 is LNHDA and CDR2 is SQIVND (reference sequence). With V trimmed by 1 base and J by 2 bases, 8 bases remained unmatched. The CDR3 is made up of 17 amino acids. The DNA for the CDR3 is TGTGCCAGTAGTATAGGGCGGACTAGCGGATACACCTACGAGCAGTACTTC. It encodes CASSIGRTSGYTYEQYF.

The chain carries TRBV7-9 and TRBJ2-1; perhaps TRBD2 as D (7 bases). The CDR3 is made up of 15 amino acids. Deletions cut 1 base from V and 2 bases from J, with 9 bases between. Germline loops: CDR1 SEHNR, CDR2 FQNEAQ (reference sequence). The CDR3 sequence is CASSLEGGAYNEQFF. CDR3 DNA: TGTGCCAGCAGCTTAGAGGGGGGGGCCTACAATGAGCAGTTCTTC.

About this clone itself: Being one base from a much bigger clone, this may be a read error. The chain joins TRBV5-6 to TRBJ2-5, with D uncertain. CDR1 SGHDT and CDR2 YYEEEE come from the germline V gene. The CDR3 is 11 residues long. Trimming took 1 base from V and 3 from J, leaving 1 base between them. CDR3 sequence (DNA): TGTGCCAGCAGCTTGAAAGAGACCCAGTACTTC. Its translation: CASSLKETQYF.

V and J are TRBV10-3 and TRBJ1-1; D not certain. This CDR3 is 15 amino acids long. Trimming removed 0 bases from V and 6 bases from J, with 14 bases in between. The germline gives CDR1 ENHRY, CDR2 SYGVKD. CDR3 amino acids: CAISESTDGFSEAFF. In nucleotides, the CDR3 is TGTGCCATCAGTGAGTCAACCGACGGTTTCTCTGAAGCTTTCTTT.

CDR3 protein: CASRTQHGEQYF. The CDR3, as DNA: TGTGCCAGCAGAACACAGCATGGGGAGCAGTACTTC. This chain links TRBV27 with TRBJ2-7, with D unclear. The CDR3 length is 12 residues. Germline CDR1 and CDR2: MNHEY and SMNVEV (reference sequence). The V gene lost 6 bases and the J gene lost 7 bases, with 13 bases spanning the gap.

The V gene is TRBV2, the J gene TRBJ2-5, with D possibly being TRBD1 (5 bases). CDR1 is SNHLY and CDR2 is FYNNEI in the germline V gene. The CDR3 runs 14 residues. V gave up 6 bases and J gave up 1 base, with 12 bases separating them. CDR3 coding DNA: TGTGCCAGCAGCCAGATGACAGTCCAAGAGACCCAGTACTTC. This sequence encodes CASSQMTVQETQYF.

V and J are TRBV19 and TRBJ2-4; 9 nucleotides align to TRBD1. The length of the CDR3 is 13 residues. V was clipped by 5 bases and J by 8 bases; unmatched bases: 4. Germline loops: CDR1 LNHDA, CDR2 SQIVND (reference sequence). CDR3 protein: CASSGTGSDIQYF. In nucleotides, the CDR3 is TGTGCCAGTAGTGGGACAGGGAGTGACATTCAGTACTTC.